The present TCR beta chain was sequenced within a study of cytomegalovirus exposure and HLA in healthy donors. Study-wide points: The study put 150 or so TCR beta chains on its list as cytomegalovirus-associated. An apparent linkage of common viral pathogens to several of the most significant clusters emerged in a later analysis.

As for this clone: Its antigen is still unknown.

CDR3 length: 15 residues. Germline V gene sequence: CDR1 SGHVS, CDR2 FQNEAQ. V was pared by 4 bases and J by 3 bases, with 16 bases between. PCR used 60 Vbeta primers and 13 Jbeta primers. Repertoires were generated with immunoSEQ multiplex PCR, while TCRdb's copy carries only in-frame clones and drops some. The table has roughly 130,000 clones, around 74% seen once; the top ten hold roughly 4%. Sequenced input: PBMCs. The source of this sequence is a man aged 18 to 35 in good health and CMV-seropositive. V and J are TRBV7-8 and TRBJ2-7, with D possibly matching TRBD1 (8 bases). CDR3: CASSYRTGTNYEQYF. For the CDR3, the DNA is TGTGCCAGCAGCTACAGGACAGGGACTAACTACGAGCAGTACTTC.